Presented here are 21 T cell receptor beta chains from one specimen sequenced in a study of blood T cell repertoires in COVID-19. The data were produced by immunoSEQ multiplex PCR, yet TCRdb's version contains in-frame clones alone and is incomplete. The profile shows roughly 200,000 clones, approximately 79% of them singletons. Sequenced input: peripheral blood. Every receptor here comes from a man in his fifties or sixties who had recovered from COVID-19.

The chain couples TRBV7-9 to TRBJ2-3; D is ambiguous. The V end lost 5 bases, the J end lost 3 bases, and 9 bases lay between the germline ends. This CDR3 contains 13 residues. Germline V lookup: CDR1 SEHNR, CDR2 FQNEAQ (reference sequence). The chain's CDR3 is CASSQQLTDTQYF. The CDR3 DNA reads TGTGCCAGCAGCCAGCAACTAACAGATACGCAGTATTTT.

The V gene is TRBV7-2, the J gene TRBJ2-3; tentative D call: TRBD2 (6 bases). V lost 6 bases, J lost 6 bases, and 19 bases lay in between. Germline V CDR1 and CDR2: SGHTA, FQGNSA. This CDR3 region has 15 residues. The CDR3 protein is CASRWGLGAGDTQYF. DNA for the CDR3: TGTGCCAGCAGGTGGGGACTTGGAGCAGGGGATACGCAGTATTTT.

J is TRBJ2-1 and V is TRBV4-1; the D gene is possibly TRBD2 (6 bases). CDR1 is MGHRA, CDR2 YSYEKL, per germline. With 1 base removed from V and 8 bases from J, the gap between germline ends came to 15 bases. This CDR3 spans 15 amino acids. CDR3 sequence: CASSQVGRSRDEQFF. CDR3 nucleotides: TGCGCCAGCAGCCAAGTCGGGAGATCTAGGGATGAGCAGTTCTTC.

The J gene is TRBJ1-4, the V gene TRBV15; 7 positions agree with TRBD1. The CDR3 is 16 amino acids. From germline, CDR1 is LNHNV and CDR2 YYDKDF (reference sequence). The J segment lost 8 bases and the V segment lost 5 bases, leaving 14 bases of the junction unmatched. CDR3 in amino acids: CATSADQDRAGEKLFF. In DNA form, the CDR3 reads TGTGCCACCAGCGCAGACCAAGACAGGGCTGGGGAAAAACTGTTTTTT.

V and J are TRBV10-2 and TRBJ2-1, with 11 bases that match TRBD2. Looked up from germline, CDR1 is WSHSY and CDR2 is SAAADI. This CDR3 has 13 residues. Trimming at V came to 8 bases and at J to 8 bases, leaving 5 bases not matched to a gene. Written as DNA, the CDR3 is TGCGCCAGCGGACTAGCGGGTTCGCATGAGCAGTTCTTC. Protein product: CASGLAGSHEQFF.

The chain links TRBV14 to TRBJ2-3; TRBD2 matches 16 bases. Germline V gene lookup returns CDR1 SGHDN and CDR2 FVKESK. Unmatched junction bases numbered 12, after V lost 1 base and J lost 2 bases. This CDR3 comprises 21 residues. The CDR3 protein is CASSQASWGLAGGPFTDTQYF. For the CDR3, the DNA is TGTGCCAGCAGCCAAGCCTCGTGGGGACTAGCGGGAGGGCCGTTCACAGATACGCAGTATTTT.

This clone appeared a single time. V usage is TRBV27 and J usage is TRBJ2-6, with TRBD1 as a possible D gene (6 bases). With 6 bases removed from V and 0 bases from J, the gap between germline ends came to 12 bases. Germline loops: CDR1 MNHEY, CDR2 SMNVEV (reference sequence). This CDR3 spans 16 amino acids. The CDR3 loop reads CASSQGMGSGANVLTF. CDR3 in DNA: TGTGCCAGCAGCCAGGGGATGGGCTCTGGGGCCAACGTCCTGACTTTC.

The table lists this clone with a few counts. The J gene is TRBJ2-3, the V gene TRBV3-1 (or the pseudogene TRBV3-2); TRBD2 matches at 12 bases. In germline, CDR1 is LGHDT, CDR2 YNNKEL (reference sequence). The CDR3 runs 18 residues. V shed 1 base and J 0 bases; nucleotides not matched to a gene: 5. This CDR3 reads CASSQGLAGVPSTDTQYF. The DNA for the CDR3 is TGTGCCAGCAGCCAAGGACTAGCGGGAGTCCCAAGCACAGATACGCAGTATTTT.

The V call is TRBV6-5, the J call TRBJ1-1, with D uncertain. The CDR3 spans 14 residues. Germline lookup yields CDR1 MNHEY and CDR2 SVGAGI. V was shortened by 0 bases and J by 0 bases, with 5 bases between the two germline ends. The CDR3 sequence is CASSYSKLNTEAFF. CDR3 sequence (DNA): TGTGCCAGCAGTTACTCGAAGCTGAACACTGAAGCTTTCTTT.

This rearrangement joins TRBV11-2 to TRBJ2-2; a weak D match, TRBD1 (5 bases). Trimming pared 2 bases from V and 5 bases from J, leaving 12 bases between. CDR1 and CDR2 (germline): SGHAT, FQNNGV. The CDR3 loop spans 15 amino acids. The CDR3 bases are TGTGCCAGCAGCTTATTAACAGGACCAACCGGGGAGCTGTTTTTT. Protein sequence: CASSLLTGPTGELFF.

CDR3 amino acids: CASSRISYEQYF. DNA for the CDR3: TGTGCCAGCAGTCGTATCTCCTACGAGCAGTACTTC. This sequence joins TRBV2 and TRBJ2-7; D is unresolved. CDR1 is SNHLY, CDR2 FYNNEI, per germline. The CDR3 runs to 12 residues. The ends were cut back, 5 bases at V and 0 bases at J, with 5 bases in the middle.

The chain uses TRBV28 and TRBJ2-7, with 8 bases identical to TRBD1. The CDR3 spans 12 residues. Germline-derived CDR1 and CDR2 are MDHEN and SYDVKM. V trimming: 4 bases; J trimming: 7 bases; junction bases outside the gene matches: 3. CDR3 in amino acids: CASSSGTGEQYF. The CDR3 region has the DNA TGTGCCAGCAGTTCGGGGACAGGAGAGCAGTACTTC.

The chain carries TRBV11-1 and TRBJ2-3, with 8 nucleotides matching TRBD2. The CDR3 consists of 14 residues. Per the germline V gene, CDR1 is SGHAT and CDR2 is FQDESV (reference sequence). Trimming at V came to 5 bases and at J to 6 bases, leaving 7 bases not matched to a gene. The CDR3 here is CASSLSGRRDTQYF. The CDR3 DNA sequence: TGTGCCAGCAGCCTAAGCGGGAGAAGGGATACGCAGTATTTT.

The chain is built from TRBV5-1 and TRBJ1-2, with D possibly being TRBD1 (5 bases). CDR1 SGHRS and CDR2 YFSETQ come from the germline V gene. CDR3 length equals 11 residues. V lost 4 bases, J lost 8 bases, and 9 bases lay in between. Here the CDR3 DNA reads TGCGCCAGCAGCCCGGGGGAAGGCTACACCTTC. Encoded protein: CASSPGEGYTF. Using reference TRBV5-1 and TRBJ1-2 for the parts outside the CDR3, the full variable domain is KAGVTQTPRYLIKTRGQQVTLSCSPISGHRSVSWYQQTPGQGLQFLFEYFSETQRNKGNFPGRFSGRQFSNSRSEMNVSTLELGDSALYLCASSPGEGYTFGSGTRLTVV.

The chain employs TRBV30 and TRBJ1-5; 7 bases line up with TRBD1. The V gene's germline CDR1 is GTSNPN and CDR2 SVGIG (reference sequence). The V and J ends lost 4 bases and 0 bases, in that order; junction bases with no gene match: 3. The CDR3 runs 14 residues. The CDR3 nucleotides read TGTGCCTGGAAAGGGACAGATAGCAATCAGCCCCAGCATTTT. Protein product: CAWKGTDSNQPQHF.

The table lists this clone with a few counts. The chain carries TRBV11-2 and TRBJ2-3; D may be TRBD1 (6 bases). Trimming shortened V by 1 base and J by 6 bases, and 14 bases separated the two germline ends. Germline CDR1 and CDR2: SGHAT and FQNNGV. This CDR3 has 15 amino acids. CDR3 region: CASSLALARGDTQYF. Written as DNA, the CDR3 is TGTGCCAGCAGCTTAGCCCTGGCAAGGGGGGATACGCAGTATTTT.

This chain uses TRBV30 with TRBJ1-3; D possibly corresponds to TRBD1 (5 bases). Germline CDR1 reads GTSNPN; CDR2 reads SVGIG (reference sequence). This CDR3 contains 14 residues. The germline V and J ends were trimmed by 4 bases and 2 bases, with 12 bases remaining between them. CDR3 DNA: TGTGCCTGGACAGTGGGGGGGGCTGGAAACACCATATATTTT. Residues: CAWTVGGAGNTIYF. The full variable domain, with the rest looked up from reference TRBV30 and TRBJ1-3, is SQTIHQWPATLVQPVGSPLSLECTVEGTSNPNLYWYRQAAGRGLQLLFYSVGIGQISSEVPQNLSASRPQDRQFILSSKKLLLSDSGFYLCAWTVGGAGNTIYFGEGSWLTVV.

This chain uses TRBV5-1 with TRBJ1-2; 8 bases match TRBD1. Germline CDR1 SGHRS, CDR2 YFSETQ. The CDR3 has 14 amino acids. The V gene end was trimmed by 4 bases and the J gene end by 3 bases; junction bases not matched to a gene: 5. In DNA form, the CDR3 reads TGCGCCAGCAGCATCTCGACAGGGGACTATGGCTACACCTTC. Its translation is CASSISTGDYGYTF.

The chain employs TRBV5-1 and TRBJ1-2; D is perhaps TRBD1 (5 bases). Trimming stripped 4 bases from V and 2 bases from J, with 18 bases between. CDR3 length equals 16 residues. Germline CDR1 SGHRS, CDR2 YFSETQ. The CDR3 DNA reads as TGCGCCAGCAGCCTGGGAGCCGGGGGTTTAAACTATGGCTACACCTTC. Its translation is CASSLGAGGLNYGYTF.

The chain employs TRBV10-3 and TRBJ1-5; TRBD1 aligns across 9 bases. The CDR3 loop spans 17 amino acids. Germline V lookup: CDR1 ENHRY, CDR2 SYGVKD. V shed 0 bases and J 7 bases; nucleotides not matched to a gene: 10. The CDR3 protein is CAISESGTGRRNQPQHF. DNA of the CDR3: TGTGCCATCAGTGAGTCTGGGACAGGGAGAAGGAACCAGCCCCAGCATTTT.

The chain recombines TRBV30 with TRBJ1-1; TRBD1 matches at 7 bases. The trim removed 3 bases at V and 6 bases at J, leaving 7 bases unmatched. CDR3 size: 13 residues. CDR1 GTSNPN and CDR2 SVGIG come from the germline V gene (reference sequence). CDR3 amino acids: CAWRKTGFPEAFF. The CDR3 bases are TGTGCCTGGAGGAAGACAGGGTTCCCTGAAGCTTTCTTT.